The clone carrying this TCR beta chain has just one count. As yet, its antigen is unknown. The patients all showed relapse after autologous stem cell transplantation, while their brentuximab vedotin exposure varied. Best outcomes ranged across complete response, partial response and progressive disease. Data came from immunoSEQ multiplex PCR; TCRdb stores just in-frame clones and leaves some out. This table holds roughly 150,000 clones, 78% found once. The data were taken from a study of PD-1 blockade in classical Hodgkin lymphoma. Study background: Nivolumab 3 mg/kg was given intravenously every 2 weeks. Study-level results: Nivolumab initiation under 1 year post-ASCT meant exclusion. Researchers reported that CD4+ TCR diversity, though not CD8+, rose significantly by C4D1.

The V end lost 4 bases, the J end lost 1 base, and 11 bases lay between the germline ends. The germline gives CDR1 SGHKS, CDR2 YYEKEE (reference sequence). The CDR3 is made up of 14 amino acids. The source was peripheral blood mononuclear cells (PBMCs), collected before the second cycle of nivolumab. The clonotype comes from a human donor with classical Hodgkin lymphoma. V is TRBV5-5 and J is TRBJ1-1; D gene unclear. The CDR3 spells CASSRVAGNTEAFF. CDR3 coding DNA: TGTGCCAGCAGCCGGGTGGCGGGGAACACTGAAGCTTTCTTT.